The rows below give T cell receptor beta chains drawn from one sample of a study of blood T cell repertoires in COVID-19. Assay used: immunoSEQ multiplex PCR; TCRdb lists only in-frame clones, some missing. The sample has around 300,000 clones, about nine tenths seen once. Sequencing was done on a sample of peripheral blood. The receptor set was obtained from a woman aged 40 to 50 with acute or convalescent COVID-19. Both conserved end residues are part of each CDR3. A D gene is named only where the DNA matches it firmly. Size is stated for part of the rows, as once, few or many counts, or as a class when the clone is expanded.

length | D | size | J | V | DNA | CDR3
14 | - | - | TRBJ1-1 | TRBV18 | TGTGCCAGCTCACCACTTACACCTTTCACTGAAGCTTTCTTT | CASSPLTPFTEAFF
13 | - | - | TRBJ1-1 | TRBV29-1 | TGCAGCATCTACCGCTCAAGGGGCACTGAAGCTTTCTTT | CSIYRSRGTEAFF
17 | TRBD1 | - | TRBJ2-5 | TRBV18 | TGTGCCAGCTCGCTTTCATCCGGGACAGGGGTACAAGAGACCCAGTACTTC | CASSLSSGTGVQETQYF
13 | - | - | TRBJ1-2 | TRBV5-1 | TGCGCCAGCAGCTCGGGGAGCGGCTATGGCTACACCTTC | CASSSGSGYGYTF
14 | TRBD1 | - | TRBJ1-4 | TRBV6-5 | TGTGCCAGCAGGAGGACAGGGTTATATGAAAAACTGTTTTTT | CASRRTGLYEKLFF
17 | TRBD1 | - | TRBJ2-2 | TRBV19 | TGTGCCAGTAGTATACCCCCAGGGGGCGCGAGCACCGGGGAGCTGTTTTTT | CASSIPPGGASTGELFF
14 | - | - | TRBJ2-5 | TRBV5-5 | TGTGCCAGCAGCTTCCGCCCCCCAGAAGAGACCCAGTACTTC | CASSFRPPEETQYF
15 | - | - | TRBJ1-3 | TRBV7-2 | TGTGCCAGCAGCTTACACAGGGTGGGTGGAAACACCATATATTTT | CASSLHRVGGNTIYF
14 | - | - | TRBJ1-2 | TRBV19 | TGTGCCAGTGGATCAGGGCCTTTAACGTATGGCTACACCTTC | CASGSGPLTYGYTF
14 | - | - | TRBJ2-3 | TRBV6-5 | TGTGCCAGCAGCTCCAGGGGCAGCACAGATACGCAGTATTTT | CASSSRGSTDTQYF
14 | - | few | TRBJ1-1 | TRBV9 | TGTGCCAGCAGCGCACAACAGAAGAACACTGAAGCTTTCTTT | CASSAQQKNTEAFF
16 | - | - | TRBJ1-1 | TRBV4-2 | TGTGCCAGCAGCCAAGTCCACGGGGGTGCCGGCACTGAAGCTTTCTTT | CASSQVHGGAGTEAFF
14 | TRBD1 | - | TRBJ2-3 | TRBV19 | TGTGCCAGTAGTATAGACCTGACAGGGGCCGAGGGGTATTTT | CASSIDLTGAEGYF
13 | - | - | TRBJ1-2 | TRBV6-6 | TGTGCCAGCAGTTACTCACGAGGGTCTGGCTACACCTTC | CASSYSRGSGYTF
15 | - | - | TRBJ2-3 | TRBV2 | TGTGCCAGCAGTGACCAGCGGCTGAGCACAGATACGCAGTATTTT | CASSDQRLSTDTQYF
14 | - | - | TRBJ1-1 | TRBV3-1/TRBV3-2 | TGTGCCAGCAGCCAACAAGGGGCGGGGACTGAAGCTTTCTTT | CASSQQGAGTEAFF
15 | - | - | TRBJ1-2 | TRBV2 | TGTGCCAGCTTCCGTGGGAGTTTTACTAACTATGGCTACACCTTC | CASFRGSFTNYGYTF
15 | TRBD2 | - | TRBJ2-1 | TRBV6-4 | TGTGCCAGCAGTCGACTAGCGGGGGAACACAATGAGCAGTTCTTC | CASSRLAGEHNEQFF
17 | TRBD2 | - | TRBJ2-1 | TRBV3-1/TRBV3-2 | TGTGCCAGCAGCGGCAGCGGGGGGGCCCGCTCCTACAATGAGCAGTTCTTC | CASSGSGGARSYNEQFF
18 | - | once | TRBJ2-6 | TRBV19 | TGTGCCAGTAGAGGGGGTTTTAGGATCGGGGACGGGGCCAACGTCCTGACTTTC | CASRGGFRIGDGANVLTF
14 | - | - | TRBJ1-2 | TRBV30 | TGTGCCTTACGGGAGGGGGACATCGCCTATGGCTACACCTTC | CALREGDIAYGYTF
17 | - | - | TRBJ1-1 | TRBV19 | TGTGCCAGTAGTATAATAATCGGGAAATCTATGAACACTGAAGCTTTCTTT | CASSIIIGKSMNTEAFF
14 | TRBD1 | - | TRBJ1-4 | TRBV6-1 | TGTGCCAGCAGTACAGGGGAGGTTCATGAAAAACTGTTTTTT | CASSTGEVHEKLFF
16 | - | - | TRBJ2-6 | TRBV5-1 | TGCGCCAGCAGCTTGGACAGGGCGGCTGGGGCCAACGTCCTGACTTTC | CASSLDRAAGANVLTF
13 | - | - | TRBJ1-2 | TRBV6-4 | TGTGCCAGCAGTGACTCTCTTTCCTATGGCTACACCTTC | CASSDSLSYGYTF
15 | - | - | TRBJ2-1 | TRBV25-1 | TGTGCCAGCAGTGAAGCGGGGAGCTCCTACAATGAGCAGTTCTTC | CASSEAGSSYNEQFF
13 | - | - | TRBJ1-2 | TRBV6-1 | TGTGCCAGCAGTGAGGCGGGTTCCTATGGCTACACCTTC | CASSEAGSYGYTF
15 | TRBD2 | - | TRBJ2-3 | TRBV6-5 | TGTGCCAGCGTACTAGCGGGGGGGAGCACAGATACGCAGTATTTT | CASVLAGGSTDTQYF
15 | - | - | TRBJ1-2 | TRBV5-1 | TGCGCCAGCAGCTTGGATGGGACAAATACCTATGGCTACACCTTC | CASSLDGTNTYGYTF
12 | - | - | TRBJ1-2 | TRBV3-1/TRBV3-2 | TGTGCCAGCAGCCAAGATTCGGGGGGCTACACCTTC | CASSQDSGGYTF
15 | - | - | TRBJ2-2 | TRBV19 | TGTGCCAGTAAGGGGGGGGCGGCGAACACCGGGGAGCTGTTTTTT | CASKGGAANTGELFF
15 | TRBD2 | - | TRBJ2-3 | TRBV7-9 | TGTGCCAGCAGCTCCTCTAGCGGGGGGACAGATACGCAGTATTTT | CASSSSSGGTDTQYF
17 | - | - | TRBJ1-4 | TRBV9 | TGTGCCAGCAGCGTAGGTTTCGAAGTAAAGAGGGATGAAAAACTGTTTTTT | CASSVGFEVKRDEKLFF
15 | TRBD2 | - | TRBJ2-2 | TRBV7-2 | TGTGCCAGCAGCAACCAGCGGGGAAACACCGGGGAGCTGTTTTTT | CASSNQRGNTGELFF
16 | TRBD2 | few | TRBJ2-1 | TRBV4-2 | TGTGCCAGCAGCCCACCCCCGACTAGCGTCTACAATGAGCAGTTCTTC | CASSPPPTSVYNEQFF
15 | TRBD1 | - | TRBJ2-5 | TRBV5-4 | TGTGCCAGCAGCAAGACGACAGGGGTCCAAGAGACCCAGTACTTC | CASSKTTGVQETQYF
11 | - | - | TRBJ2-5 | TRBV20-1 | TGCAGTGCTAGACCGCAAGAGACCCAGTACTTC | CSARPQETQYF
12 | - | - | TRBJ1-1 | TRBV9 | TGTGCCAGCACCATTCCGGGGGCTGAAGCTTTCTTT | CASTIPGAEAFF
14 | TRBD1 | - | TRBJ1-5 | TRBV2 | TGTGCCAGCAGTAATAACAGGGGTAATCAGCCCCAGCATTTT | CASSNNRGNQPQHF
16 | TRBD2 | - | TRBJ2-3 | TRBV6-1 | TGTGCCAGCAGTGAGGCTAGCGGGGGGAGCACAGATACGCAGTATTTT | CASSEASGGSTDTQYF
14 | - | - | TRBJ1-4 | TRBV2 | TGTGCCAGCAGATACGGTACAACTAATGAAAAACTGTTTTTT | CASRYGTTNEKLFF
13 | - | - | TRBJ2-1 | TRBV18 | TGTGCCAGCTCACTAACAGGGTACAATGAGCAGTTCTTC | CASSLTGYNEQFF
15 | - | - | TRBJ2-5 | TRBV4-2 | TGTGCCAGCAGCCAAGAAGGGGGTAGGCAAGAGACCCAGTACTTC | CASSQEGGRQETQYF
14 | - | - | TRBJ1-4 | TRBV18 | TGTGCCAGCTCACCTCCTTCAACTAATGAAAAACTGTTTTTT | CASSPPSTNEKLFF
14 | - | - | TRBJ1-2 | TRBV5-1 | TGCGCCAGCAGCTTGGAGGCGGACTACTATGGCTACACCTTC | CASSLEADYYGYTF